The T cell receptor beta chain described here comes from a study of cytomegalovirus exposure and HLA in healthy donors. For the study at large: In a later analysis, it was reported that the 120 or so validation repertoires had been produced on the same platform as the 700 or so repertoires belonging to the first cohort.

On this clone: Antigen specificity is unknown.

Trimming cost V 2 bases and J 6 bases, with 20 bases left between them. Germline-derived CDR1 and CDR2 are SGHVS and FQNEAQ. CDR3 length equals 16 residues. Method: immunoSEQ multiplex PCR; TCRdb's copy keeps in-frame clones and lacks some. The table has approximately 100,000 clones, 88% seen once. Whole-study results and caveats: According to the study, around 150 TCR beta chains were cytomegalovirus-associated.

The source material was PBMCs. This clonotype was obtained from a woman younger than 35 in good health and CMV-seronegative. J is TRBJ2-7 and V is TRBV7-8; perhaps TRBD2 as D (5 bases). The CDR3 region has the DNA TGTGCCAGCAGCTTATTTCTCCTAGCTTCTCAATCCGAGCAGTACTTC. It yields the protein CASSLFLLASQSEQYF.